A single sample gave rise to the 20 T cell receptor beta chains below, sequenced in a study of blood T cell repertoires in COVID-19. The repertoire was sequenced with immunoSEQ multiplex PCR; TCRdb's copy has only in-frame clones and lacks some. Of 150,000 to 200,000 clones listed, over 75% are singletons. The sequenced sample was PBMCs or T cells enriched from blood (not recorded which). These receptors were obtained from a woman aged 18 to 35 who had recovered from COVID-19.

The count of this clone is one. The genes are TRBV10-3 and TRBJ1-1, with 7 bases identical to TRBD1. The CDR3 is 14 amino acids. Germline V gives CDR1 ENHRY, CDR2 SYGVKD. With V trimmed by 7 bases and J by 0 bases, 5 bases remained unmatched. The CDR3 sequence is CAITAGTVNTEAFF. CDR3 sequence (DNA): TGTGCCATCACAGCCGGGACAGTGAACACTGAAGCTTTCTTT.

The rearrangement uses TRBV2 and TRBJ1-3, with D maybe TRBD1 (5 bases). Germline V gives CDR1 SNHLY, CDR2 FYNNEI. Between the trimmed V and J ends, which lost 7 bases and 1 base, there was a span of 11 bases. The CDR3 spans 14 residues. The CDR3, as DNA: TGTGCCAGCACAGACAGTCGTTCTGGAAACACCATATATTTT. Encoded protein: CASTDSRSGNTIYF.

This clone was observed a handful of times. The chain has TRBV12-3 or TRBV12-4 and TRBJ1-1; tentatively, D is TRBD1 (6 bases). The germline V and J ends were trimmed by 7 bases and 0 bases, with 6 bases remaining between them. CDR3 length: 12 amino acids. CDR3 DNA sequence: TGTGCCAGCAAGGGGGTGAACACTGAAGCTTTCTTT. As protein: CASKGVNTEAFF.

This sequence joins TRBV5-4 and TRBJ2-2; 9 nucleotides agree with TRBD1. The CDR3 contains 16 residues. The V and J ends lost 0 bases and 7 bases, in that order; junction bases with no gene match: 7. Per the germline V gene, CDR1 is SGHNT and CDR2 is YYREEE (reference sequence). CDR3 amino acids: CASSLAGQGVIGELFF. The CDR3 coding sequence is TGTGCCAGCAGCTTGGCGGGACAGGGAGTCATCGGGGAGCTGTTTTTT.

The chain carries TRBV6-5 and TRBJ1-5; the match to TRBD1 covers 9 bases. The V segment lost 9 bases and the J segment 5 bases; nucleotides outside the gene matches: 8. Germline V lookup: CDR1 MNHEY, CDR2 SVGAGI. There are 14 residues in the CDR3. The CDR3 region is CASSWDREDQPQHF. Here the CDR3 DNA reads TGTGCCAGTTCTTGGGACAGGGAGGATCAGCCCCAGCATTTT.

This sequence joins TRBV11-2 and TRBJ1-2, with TRBD1 matching 8 bases. Germline V gene sequence: CDR1 SGHAT, CDR2 FQNNGV. The J segment lost 5 bases and the V segment lost 5 bases, leaving 7 bases of the junction unmatched. The CDR3 loop spans 14 amino acids. The CDR3 coding sequence is TGTGCCAGCAGCATAGGACAGGGTTGGTATGGCTACACCTTC. It translates to CASSIGQGWYGYTF. The complete variable domain, with remaining parts taken from reference TRBV11-2 and TRBJ1-2, reads EAGVAQSPRYKIIEKRQSVAFWCNPISGHATLYWYQQILGQGPKLLIQFQNNGVVDDSQLPKDRFSAERLKGVDSTLKIQPAKLEDSAVYLCASSIGQGWYGYTFGSGTRLTVV.

The chain is built from TRBV7-9 and TRBJ2-7; 8 bases map to TRBD1. Germline CDR1 is SEHNR and CDR2 is FQNEAQ (reference sequence). The CDR3 totals 15 residues. The J segment lost 1 base and the V segment lost 5 bases, leaving 7 bases of the junction unmatched. The CDR3 reads CASSRAGQGSYEQYF. The CDR3 coding sequence is TGTGCCAGCAGCCGCGCAGGACAGGGTTCCTACGAGCAGTACTTC.

V gene TRBV14 combines with J gene TRBJ2-3; 10 nucleotides align to TRBD1. The CDR3 totals 16 residues. After removal of 1 base from V and 2 bases from J, the junction contained 3 bases not matched to a gene. Germline V gives CDR1 SGHDN, CDR2 FVKESK. CDR3 coding DNA: TGTGCCAGCAGCCAAGGGGGGACAGGGGCCACAGATACGCAGTATTTT. Protein sequence: CASSQGGTGATDTQYF.

V and J are TRBV3-1 (or the pseudogene TRBV3-2) and TRBJ2-2; TRBD2 matches at 9 bases. Germline lookup yields CDR1 LGHDT and CDR2 YNNKEL (reference sequence). The CDR3 contains 19 residues. J was trimmed by 4 bases and V by 0 bases; bases with no gene match: 12. The CDR3: CASSQDGGVSGRRTGELFF. The CDR3 coding sequence is TGTGCCAGCAGCCAAGATGGGGGAGTCAGCGGGAGGCGCACCGGGGAGCTGTTTTTT.

This chain uses TRBV4-2 with TRBJ2-6; a possible D gene is TRBD1 (6 bases). Germline loops: CDR1 LGHNA, CDR2 YNFKEQ. V lost 1 base, J lost 0 bases, and 13 bases lay in between. CDR3 length equals 18 residues. CDR3 in amino acids: CASSQGYLQGSGANVLTF. In DNA, the CDR3 is TGTGCCAGCAGCCAAGGCTATTTACAGGGCTCTGGGGCCAACGTCCTGACTTTC.

The chain links TRBV9 to TRBJ1-1; 8 bases are a match to TRBD1. The CDR3 consists of 15 residues. CDR1 is SGDLS and CDR2 is YYNGEE in the germline V gene. The ends lost 4 bases at V and 1 base at J; junction bases unmatched: 6. Here the CDR3 reads CASSLRTGPNTEAFF. CDR3 coding DNA: TGTGCCAGCAGCTTAAGGACAGGGCCGAACACTGAAGCTTTCTTT.

CDR3 nucleotide sequence: TGTGCCAGTAGTGTCCTCGCGGACTCCTACGAGCAGTACTTC. It codes for CASSVLADSYEQYF. The chain combines TRBV19 with TRBJ2-7, with D unresolved. The CDR3 is 14 residues long. The germline CDR1 and CDR2 sequences are LNHDA and SQIVND (reference sequence). V lost 5 bases and J lost 0, with 11 bases in between.

This chain joins TRBV20-1 and TRBJ1-2; D might be TRBD1 (5 bases). This CDR3 comprises 11 residues. V was clipped by 2 bases and J by 7 bases, with 8 bases between them. The germline V gene encodes CDR1 DFQATT and CDR2 SNEGSKA (reference sequence). The CDR3 sequence: CSARQGGGYTF. The CDR3 region has the DNA TGCAGTGCTAGACAGGGCGGTGGCTACACCTTC.

V and J are TRBV12-3 or TRBV12-4 and TRBJ1-5; D remains unclear. The germline V and J ends were trimmed by 7 bases and 1 base, with 5 bases remaining between them. The CDR3 is made up of 12 amino acids. The CDR3 region has the DNA TGTGCCAGCAAGCTGAGCAATCAGCCCCAGCATTTT. This encodes CASKLSNQPQHF.

A single count supports this clone. This chain uses TRBV5-1 with TRBJ2-7; 8 positions agree with TRBD2. The trim removed 0 bases at V and 4 bases at J, leaving 6 bases unmatched. Germline V gene data show CDR1 as SGHRS and CDR2 as YFSETQ. The CDR3 spans 15 residues. This chain's CDR3 is CASSLGTSGAYEQYF. Written as DNA, the CDR3 is TGCGCCAGCAGCTTGGGTACTAGCGGAGCATACGAGCAGTACTTC.

There are a few counts of this clone. V usage is TRBV11-3 and J usage is TRBJ2-1; maybe TRBD1 (6 bases). V was cut by 5 bases and J by 4 bases, with 9 bases left in between. Germline V gene sequence: CDR1 SGHNT, CDR2 YENEEA. The CDR3 is made up of 13 amino acids. The DNA for the CDR3 is TGTGCCAGCAGCCGGACAGAGTACAATGAGCAGTTCTTC. Translating gives CASSRTEYNEQFF. Combining the CDR3 with reference TRBV11-3 and TRBJ2-1 gives the whole variable domain EAGVVQSPRYKIIEKKQPVAFWCNPISGHNTLYWYLQNLGQGPELLIRYENEEAVDDSQLPKDRFSAERLKGVDSTLKIQPAELGDSAVYLCASSRTEYNEQFFGPGTRLTVL.

This chain links TRBV6-4 with TRBJ2-7, with 12 positions matching TRBD1. Germline V gives CDR1 MRHNA, CDR2 SNTAGT. V trimming: 6 bases; J trimming: 7 bases; junction bases outside the gene matches: 7. The CDR3 has 14 amino acids. The CDR3 DNA sequence: TGTGCCAGCAGCCCGGGACAGGGGGCAGGTGAGCAGTACTTC. It encodes CASSPGQGAGEQYF.

The chain combines TRBV6-4 with TRBJ1-2; 7 positions agree with TRBD1. Unmatched junction bases numbered 13, after V lost 6 bases and J lost 9 bases. Germline values: CDR1 MRHNA, CDR2 SNTAGT. This CDR3 comprises 14 residues. This CDR3 reads CASSQTGQFSSYTF. Here the CDR3 DNA reads TGTGCCAGCAGCCAAACGGGACAGTTTTCAAGCTACACCTTC.

The chain employs TRBV9 and TRBJ2-2; D uncertain. Deletions cut 3 bases from V and 4 bases from J, with 10 bases between. The CDR3 loop spans 14 amino acids. CDR1 is SGDLS, CDR2 YYNGEE, per germline. CDR3 sequence: CASSAGTGTGELFF. In nucleotides, the CDR3 is TGTGCCAGCAGCGCTGGAACGGGCACCGGGGAGCTGTTTTTT.

The chain employs TRBV12-3 or TRBV12-4 and TRBJ1-1; 7 positions agree with TRBD1. With 5 bases clipped from V and 5 bases from J, the junction kept 5 bases outside the gene matches. The CDR3 sequence is 13 residues long. Here the CDR3 reads CASSPPTGTEAFF. In DNA, the CDR3 is TGTGCCAGCAGTCCACCGACAGGGACTGAAGCTTTCTTT.